This passage covers 14 T cell receptor beta chains from one sample sequenced in a study of CD8 T cells in ankylosing spondylitis. These receptors have no known antigen. Study-wide points: Characteristic, it appeared, of ankylosing spondylitis blood was a TCR beta motif of eight or nine highly homologous variants.

Each CDR3 protein gets one entry after TCRdb re-called the 5' RACE reads with MiXCR. The profile covers 670,000 or so distinct CDR3 sequences, with roughly 19% appearing a single time and over 15% taken by the ten largest. The sequencing input was blood, either unsorted or a sorted T cell fraction (not recorded which). All receptors derive from a male donor with ankylosing spondylitis.

There are a few counts of this clonotype. The rearrangement uses TRBV9 and TRBJ1-2, with 7 positions matching TRBD1. Per the germline V gene, CDR1 is SGDLS and CDR2 is YYNGEE. The CDR3 sequence is 15 residues long. The V segment lost 4 bases and the J segment 5 bases; nucleotides outside the gene matches: 11. The CDR3 bases are TGTGCCAGCAGCTCATGGGACAGTTTAAAGTATGGCTACACCTTC. This encodes CASSSWDSLKYGYTF.

Concerning this clonotype itself: A read error may account for a junction end that differs from germline. CDR3 DNA sequence: TGTGCCATCAGTTTAGCGACCCTGGGGAGGAAAGCAGGCGGGGAGCTGTTTTTT. Protein: CAISLATLGRKAGGELFF. The rearrangement joins TRBV12-3 or TRBV12-4 to TRBJ2-2; D perhaps matches TRBD2 (6 bases). CDR3 length equals 18 residues.

At least ten counts were recorded for this clonotype. V is TRBV5-1 and J is TRBJ1-1, with 9 nucleotides matching TRBD1. After removal of 0 bases from V and 1 base from J, the junction contained 13 bases not matched to a gene. CDR1 and CDR2 (germline): SGHRS, YFSETQ. This CDR3 spans 19 amino acids. This CDR3 is CASSLAPWDRARQNTEAFF. CDR3 bases: TGCGCCAGCAGCTTGGCCCCCTGGGACAGGGCTAGGCAGAACACTGAAGCTTTCTTT.

This sequence joins TRBV7-2 and TRBJ1-1; D is possibly TRBD1 (5 bases). The CDR3 has 14 amino acids. The germline CDR1 and CDR2 sequences are SGHTA and FQGNSA. Trimming shortened V by 0 bases and J by 6 bases, and 11 bases separated the two germline ends. This CDR3 is CASSLAGVGPEAFF. In DNA, the CDR3 is TGTGCCAGCAGCTTAGCGGGGGTAGGCCCTGAAGCTTTCTTT. Full variable domain (outside the CDR3, taken from reference TRBV7-2 and TRBJ1-1): GAGVSQSPSNKVTEKGKDVELRCDPISGHTALYWYRQSLGQGLEFLIYFQGNSAPDKSGLPSDRFSAERTGGSVSTLTIQRTQQEDSAVYLCASSLAGVGPEAFFGQGTRLTVV.

This clonotype was observed a handful of times. The gene calls are TRBV6-5 and TRBJ1-1, with 9 bases identical to TRBD1. The CDR3 runs 12 residues. Germline CDR1 and CDR2: MNHEY and SVGAGI. J gave up 11 bases and V 5 bases, and 6 bases lay outside the gene matches. The CDR3 protein is CASSKGTGMAFF. The CDR3 coding sequence is TGTGCCAGCAGTAAGGGGACAGGGATGGCTTTCTTT.

The V call is TRBV28, the J call TRBJ2-4; possibly TRBD1 for D (6 bases). V was shortened by 4 bases and J by 9 bases, with 13 bases between the two germline ends. The V gene's germline CDR1 is MDHEN and CDR2 SYDVKM. This CDR3 comprises 13 residues. CDR3 sequence: CASSSPGDGIQYF. The CDR3 DNA reads as TGTGCCAGCAGTTCCCCAGGGGATGGCATTCAGTACTTC. The variable domain in full, with the rest retrieved from reference TRBV28 and TRBJ2-4, is DVKVTQSSRYLVKRTGEKVFLECVQDMDHENMFWYRQDPGLGLRLIYFSYDVKMKEKGDIPEGYSVSREKKERFSLILESASTNQTSMYLCASSSPGDGIQYFGAGTRLSVL.

The gene calls are TRBV20-1 and TRBJ2-3, with D hard to call. Deletions cut 7 bases from V and 0 bases from J, with 14 bases between. The CDR3 contains 14 residues. Germline CDR1 is DFQATT and CDR2 is SNEGSKA (reference sequence). CDR3 DNA: TGCAGTGTCACGAGCGCGACTAGCACAGATACGCAGTATTTT. The encoded protein is CSVTSATSTDTQYF.

Only a few counts were recorded for this clonotype. The genes are TRBV9 and TRBJ1-6, with TRBD1 matching over 11 bases. CDR3 size: 14 residues. J was trimmed by 9 bases and V by 7 bases; bases with no gene match: 6. Germline CDR1 and CDR2: SGDLS and YYNGEE. The chain's CDR3 is CASGGQGASSPLHF. The CDR3 DNA reads as TGTGCCAGCGGTGGACAGGGGGCCAGTTCACCCCTCCACTTT.

The J gene is TRBJ1-3, the V gene TRBV3-1; possible D gene TRBD1, 6 bases. Between the trimmed V and J ends, which lost 5 bases and 0 bases, there was a span of 11 bases. The CDR3 runs 15 residues. CDR1 and CDR2 from the germline V gene are LGHDT and YNNKEL (reference sequence). The CDR3 region has the DNA TGTGCCAGCAGCACCCCGGGGGCCTCTGGAAACACCATATATTTT. It translates to CASSTPGASGNTIYF.

Only a few counts were recorded for this clonotype. The J gene is TRBJ2-7, the V gene TRBV5-1, with TRBD1 matching 9 bases. The length of the CDR3 is 14 residues. J lost 5 bases, V lost 5 bases, and 8 bases had no gene match. Germline loops: CDR1 SGHRS, CDR2 YFSETQ. CDR3 residues: CASRPGTGNHEQYF. Written as DNA, the CDR3 is TGCGCCAGCAGACCCGGGACAGGGAACCACGAGCAGTACTTC.

This clonotype was counted between two and nine times. The rearrangement joins TRBV5-1 to TRBJ1-1; tentative D call: TRBD1 (5 bases). Trimming removed 3 bases at V and 7 bases at J, with 19 bases between. Germline CDR1 reads SGHRS; CDR2 reads YFSETQ. The CDR3 length is 15 residues. CDR3 DNA: TGCGCCAGCAGCTACGGCGCTACAGGAGGCTATGAAGCTTTCTTT. Translated, it gives CASSYGATGGYEAFF. Based on the CDR3 plus reference TRBV5-1 and TRBJ1-1, the full variable domain is KAGVTQTPRYLIKTRGQQVTLSCSPISGHRSVSWYQQTPGQGLQFLFEYFSETQRNKGNFPGRFSGRQFSNSRSEMNVSTLELGDSALYLCASSYGATGGYEAFFGQGTRLTVV.

There are a few counts of this clonotype. The chain joins TRBV29-1 to TRBJ1-2; TRBD1 aligns across 11 bases. The CDR3 has 13 amino acids. Germline CDR1 and CDR2: SQVTM and ANQGSEA. The V and J ends lost 3 bases and 8 bases, in that order; junction bases with no gene match: 5. The CDR3 spells CSVEGQGVQGYTF. The CDR3 DNA sequence: TGCAGCGTTGAGGGACAGGGGGTCCAAGGCTACACCTTC.

This rearrangement joins TRBV4-1 to TRBJ2-6; 7 nucleotides line up with TRBD2. CDR1 and CDR2 from the germline V gene are MGHRA and YSYEKL. The CDR3 consists of 17 residues. Trimming cost V 3 bases and J 3 bases; bases outside gene matches: 8. CDR3 nucleotides: TGCGCCAGCAGCCACAACCCAACTAGCGTTGGGGCCAACGTCCTGACTTTC. Its protein product is CASSHNPTSVGANVLTF.

The gene calls are TRBV29-1 and TRBJ2-3; 8 bases match TRBD1. This CDR3 is 14 amino acids long. The junction had 6 bases not matched to a gene; V was cut back by 7 bases and J by 0 bases. Germline CDR1 reads SQVTM; CDR2 reads ANQGSEA. In DNA, the CDR3 is TGCAGCGCAATGACAGGGGACAGCACAGATACGCAGTATTTT. Translation: CSAMTGDSTDTQYF.